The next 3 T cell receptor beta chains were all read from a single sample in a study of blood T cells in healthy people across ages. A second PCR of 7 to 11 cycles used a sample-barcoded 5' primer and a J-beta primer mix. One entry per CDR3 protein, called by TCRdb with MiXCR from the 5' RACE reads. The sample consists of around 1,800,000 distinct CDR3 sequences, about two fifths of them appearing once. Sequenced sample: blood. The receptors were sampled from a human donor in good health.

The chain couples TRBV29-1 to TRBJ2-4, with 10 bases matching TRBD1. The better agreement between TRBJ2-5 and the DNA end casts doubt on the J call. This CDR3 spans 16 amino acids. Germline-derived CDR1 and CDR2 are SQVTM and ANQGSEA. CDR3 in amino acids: CSVDAWGQGFQETQYF. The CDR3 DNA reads TGCAGCGTTGATGCTTGGGGACAGGGGTTTCAAGAGACCCAGTACTTC.

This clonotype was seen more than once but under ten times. The CDR3 coding sequence is TGTGCCAGCAGCGTCACTAGGGAAATCGGTGGCTACACCTTC. It is translated as CASSVTREIGGYTF. The V and J genes are TRBV9 and TRBJ1-2, with D unclear. V was pared by 2 bases and J by 7 bases, with 15 bases between. The CDR3 spans 14 residues. Germline V gives CDR1 SGDLS, CDR2 YYNGEE.

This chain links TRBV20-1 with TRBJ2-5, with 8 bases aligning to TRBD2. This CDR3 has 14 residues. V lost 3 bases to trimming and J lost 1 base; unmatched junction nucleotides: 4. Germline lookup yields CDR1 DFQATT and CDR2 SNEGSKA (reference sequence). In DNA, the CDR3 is TGCAGTGCTAGCCGACTAGCGATCCAAGAGACCCAGTACTTC. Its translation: CSASRLAIQETQYF.